This entry lists 17 T cell receptor beta chains sequenced from one sample in a study of HIV-infected children after antiretroviral therapy interruption. Stated treatment: PENTA 11 planned treatment interruption arm or continuous ART arm. A 3' RACE protocol on RNA, with unique molecular identifiers, produced the TCR library. Each CDR3 protein gets one entry after TCRdb re-called the 3' RACE reads with MiXCR. The sample records fewer than 100,000 distinct CDR3 sequences, 6% to 8.5% being singletons. The specimen comprised CD45RA+ CD4+ T cells from PBMCs, pooled from several time points, sampled from a donor given antiretroviral therapy, either interrupted or continuous. The subset here: naive CD4+ CD45RA+ CD45RO- T cells. The receptors originated from a pool of human donors with HIV.

This clonotype was observed many times. The chain joins TRBV24-1 to TRBJ2-1; 8 bases line up with TRBD2. V lost 3 bases to trimming and J lost 4 bases; unmatched junction nucleotides: 7. The CDR3 spans 16 residues. CDR1 KGHDR and CDR2 SFDVKD come from the germline V gene. DNA of the CDR3: TGTGCCACCAGTGATCAACTAGCGGATTCATACAATGAGCAGTTCTTC. Translating gives CATSDQLADSYNEQFF.

This clonotype was recorded many times. In DNA form, the CDR3 reads TGTGCCAGCAGCCCCCCGAGTCCAGGTTTAAGGTCTGGGGCCAACGTCCTGACTTTC. Translation gives CASSPPSPGLRSGANVLTF. The chain recombines TRBV7-2 with TRBJ2-6; D not certain. The length of the CDR3 is 19 residues. With 5 bases removed from V and 1 base from J, the gap between germline ends came to 21 bases. Germline V gives CDR1 SGHTA, CDR2 FQGNSA.

The table lists this clonotype with many counts. The chain recombines TRBV29-1 with TRBJ2-7; 7 bases fit TRBD2. The germline CDR1 and CDR2 sequences are SQVTM and ANQGSEA. V trimming: 6 bases; J trimming: 3 bases; junction bases outside the gene matches: 5. The CDR3 is 12 residues long. This CDR3 is CSVARGDYEQYF. CDR3 in DNA: TGCAGCGTGGCTCGGGGGGACTACGAGCAGTACTTC.

There are many counts of this clonotype. V usage is TRBV12-3 or TRBV12-4 and J usage is TRBJ1-2; D is unresolved. The CDR3 contains 11 residues. With 5 bases removed from V and 8 bases from J, the gap between germline ends came to 9 bases. The CDR3 sequence: CASSKQRGYTF. The CDR3 DNA follows: TGTGCCAGCAGTAAACAGAGGGGCTACACCTTC.

The rearrangement uses TRBV11-2 and TRBJ2-3, with D unclear. Trimming removed 0 bases at V and 0 bases at J, with 10 bases between. Germline V gene lookup returns CDR1 SGHAT and CDR2 FQNNGV. CDR3 size: 16 residues. CDR3 protein: CASSLDPASSTDTQYF. CDR3 DNA: TGTGCCAGCAGCTTAGATCCAGCGTCGAGCACAGATACGCAGTATTTT.

This clonotype has at least ten counts. The chain employs TRBV12-3 or TRBV12-4 and TRBJ1-6, with D unclear. This CDR3 contains 13 residues. V was pared by 4 bases and J by 7 bases, with 8 bases between. Here the CDR3 reads CASSSARNSPLHF. The CDR3 region has the DNA TGTGCCAGCAGTTCAGCGCGGAATTCACCCCTCCACTTT.

There are many counts of this clonotype. The chain recombines TRBV27 with TRBJ2-1; TRBD2 might be the D (7 bases). V lost 9 bases to trimming and J lost 2 bases, with 14 bases between them. Germline CDR1 reads MNHEY; CDR2 reads SMNVEV (reference sequence). CDR3 length equals 14 residues. CDR3 protein: CASYREGPYNEQFF. The CDR3 coding sequence is TGTGCCAGTTACAGGGAGGGTCCCTACAATGAGCAGTTCTTC.

To note about this clonotype: Just one base apart from a much larger clone, this may be a read error. The chain has TRBV19 and TRBJ1-2; a weak D match, TRBD1 (5 bases). The germline gives CDR1 LNHDA, CDR2 SQIVND (reference sequence). The CDR3 is 13 residues long. Trimming took off 3 bases at V and 7 bases at J, with 12 bases between the two ends. CDR3 sequence: CASSMCQGSGYTF. DNA for the CDR3: TGTGCCAGTAGTATGTGTCAGGGCAGTGGCTACACCTTC.

This clonotype was seen many times. CDR3 coding DNA: TGCAGTGCAGGCAGTGGGCTAGGGACCTACAATGAGCAGTTCTTC. This encodes CSAGSGLGTYNEQFF. The chain links TRBV20-1 to TRBJ2-1; D unresolved. Deletions cut 6 bases from V and 2 bases from J, with 17 bases between. CDR1 is DFQATT and CDR2 is SNEGSKA in the germline V gene (reference sequence). The CDR3 covers 15 residues.

This clonotype was found a few times. The chain employs TRBV4-3 and TRBJ1-5; 8 nucleotides match TRBD1. Germline V gives CDR1 LGHNA, CDR2 YSLEER. There are 16 residues in the CDR3. V lost 3 bases to trimming and J lost 2 bases; unmatched junction nucleotides: 6. The CDR3 DNA follows: TGCGCCAGCAGCCACCCGACAGGGGTGGGCAATCAGCCCCAGCATTTT. It yields the protein CASSHPTGVGNQPQHF.

This clonotype appeared many times. The chain uses TRBV19 and TRBJ1-5; a weak D match, TRBD1 (6 bases). Germline lookup yields CDR1 LNHDA and CDR2 SQIVND (reference sequence). This CDR3 is built from 15 residues. Between the trimmed V and J ends, which lost 1 base and 5 bases, there was a span of 12 bases. CDR3 sequence: CASSIAWQGHQPQHF. The CDR3 DNA sequence: TGTGCCAGTAGTATAGCTTGGCAGGGGCATCAGCCCCAGCATTTT.

This clonotype was observed at least ten times. V gene TRBV20-1 combines with J gene TRBJ2-5, with 9 bases fitting TRBD1. V dropped 6 bases and J dropped 5; count of bases not matched to a gene: 4. The CDR3 contains 12 residues. CDR1 is DFQATT and CDR2 is SNEGSKA in the germline V gene (reference sequence). The CDR3: CSAYRGLETQYF. Written as DNA, the CDR3 is TGCAGTGCGTACAGGGGGCTCGAGACCCAGTACTTC.

This clonotype was found many times. This CDR3 is CAWGGQWVTEAFF. CDR3 DNA: TGTGCCTGGGGTGGACAGTGGGTCACTGAAGCTTTCTTT. V is TRBV30 and J is TRBJ1-1; TRBD1 is a possible D gene (6 bases). CDR1 and CDR2 from the germline V gene are GTSNPN and SVGIG (reference sequence). Trimming stripped 5 bases from V and 4 bases from J, with 14 bases between. The CDR3 totals 13 residues.

In its sample, this clonotype was seen many times. Germline is not matched at one junction end, which may reflect a read error. The CDR3 here is CAIRDKFSYNEQFF. The CDR3, as DNA: TGTGCCATCCGTGACAAGTTCTCCTACAATGAGCAGTTCTTC. The V and J genes are TRBV10-3 and TRBJ2-1; D is uncertain. Looked up from germline, CDR1 is ENHRY and CDR2 is SYGVKD. This CDR3 has 14 amino acids.

This clonotype was recorded a few times. This chain connects TRBV6-2 or TRBV6-3 to TRBJ2-7, with TRBD1 as a possible D gene (6 bases). Per the germline V gene, CDR1 is MNHEY and CDR2 is SVGEGT. V dropped 2 bases and J dropped 8 bases, with 7 bases sitting between them. CDR3 length: 11 amino acids. The CDR3 sequence is CASSYGQKQYF. The CDR3 DNA sequence: TGTGCCAGCAGTTACGGACAGAAGCAGTACTTC.

The V gene is TRBV24-1, the J gene TRBJ2-7, with 7 bases aligning to TRBD2. Germline values: CDR1 KGHDR, CDR2 SFDVKD. The CDR3 spans 15 residues. The V and J ends lost 6 bases and 2 bases, in that order; junction bases with no gene match: 9. CDR3 sequence reads: CATSQDGGSAYEQYF. As DNA, the CDR3 is TGTGCCACCAGTCAGGACGGCGGGAGTGCCTACGAGCAGTACTTC.

This clonotype has a count of ten or more. This sequence joins TRBV21-1 and TRBJ2-3. TRBV21-1 is recorded as a pseudogene. The CDR3 is made up of 14 amino acids. CDR3 nucleotide sequence: TGTGCCAGCAGCCCGCGGACTAGCACAGATACGCAGTATTTT. Translating gives CASSPRTSTDTQYF.